This paragraph reports one T cell receptor beta chain. Trimming pared 2 bases from V and 7 bases from J, leaving 14 bases between. The CDR3 length is 15 residues. The germline CDR1 and CDR2 sequences are MDHEN and SYDVKM. The data were taken from a study of blood T cell repertoires in COVID-19. The wider study: Samples representing acute and convalescent COVID-19 were sourced from the United States, Italy and Spain. From T cells, B-cell-depleted T cells, or PBMCs came the material, which was cDNA or gDNA.

In the original processing: Scientists estimated how many nucleated cells there were by amplifying reference gene primers. TCRdb keeps only in-frame clones here, not all; method: immunoSEQ multiplex PCR. That table supplies the V and J calls and clone size; D and trimming were determined from the DNA. The table lists 200,000 to 250,000 clones, 84% of them singletons. The TCR sequence derives from a man aged 50 to 60 with active or convalescent COVID-19. The chain carries TRBV28 and TRBJ1-4, with D possibly TRBD1 on 5 matching bases. The sequenced sample consisted of peripheral blood. The CDR3 loop reads CASSLGGGVGEKLFF. In DNA form, the CDR3 reads TGTGCCAGCAGTTTAGGTGGGGGGGTCGGTGAAAAACTGTTTTTT.